This paragraph reports one T cell receptor (beta chain). This specimen comes from a study of blood T cell repertoires in COVID-19. Study at large: In each case, the material was cDNA or gDNA derived from T cells, B-cell-depleted T cells, or PBMCs.

V was shortened by 3 bases and J by 1 base, with 6 bases between the two germline ends. Germline V lookup: CDR1 KGHDR, CDR2 SFDVKD. There are 14 residues in the CDR3. As originally analysed: Reference gene primer amplification gave nucleated cell count estimates. Sequencing was performed with immunoSEQ multiplex PCR; in TCRdb, only in-frame clones are kept and a portion is missing. V and J calls and clone size are copied from that table; D and trimming were computed from the DNA. The repertoire holds under 300,000 clones, around 86% seen once, with 3.5% to 4% in the top ten. This sequence was found in a man younger than 35 with active or convalescent COVID-19. The V and J genes are TRBV24-1 and TRBJ1-3; D is unresolved. Sequencing input: peripheral blood. CDR3 nucleotides: TGTGCCACCAGTGATCCCCATTCTGGAAACACCATATATTTT. Amino acid sequence: CATSDPHSGNTIYF.